Shown below are 9 T cell receptor beta chains from a single sample sequenced in a study of cytomegalovirus exposure and HLA in healthy donors listed by TCRdb under 2017. The library was built by means of the immunoSEQ multiplex PCR assay. A mixture of 60 forward primers for TCR Vbeta segments and 13 reverse primers for TCR Jbeta segments was used in the multiplex PCR. TCRdb stores this immuneACCESS table with in-frame sequences only. Part of the clones is absent; in the studies checked, under half of the shortfall reflects unresolved V genes, and no reason is known for the rest. This sample gives 75,000 to 95,000 clones in total; about 60% of them show up just once. The ten largest clonotypes hold 5% to 6.5% of the sample. The specimen sequenced was PBMCs. Receptors originate from a woman aged 25 to 39 in good health and CMV-seronegative.

The genes are TRBV7-2 and TRBJ2-7, with 10 positions matching TRBD1. Losses at the gene ends were 5 bases for V and 5 bases for J; bases not matched to a gene: 6. The V gene's germline CDR1 is SGHTA and CDR2 FQGNSA. The CDR3 loop spans 14 amino acids. The CDR3 region has the DNA TGTGCCAGCAGCAGAGGACAGGGGGACCACGAGCAGTACTTC. Translation gives CASSRGQGDHEQYF.

The CDR3 region is CASSFDEGRKLFF. The CDR3 DNA follows: TGTGCCAGCAGTTTCGACGAGGGAAGGAAACTGTTTTTT. The chain combines TRBV27 with TRBJ1-4; unclear D gene. CDR3 length equals 13 residues. The V gene lost 3 bases and the J gene lost 11 bases, with 13 bases spanning the gap. The germline gives CDR1 MNHEY, CDR2 SMNVEV (reference sequence).

This clone came up a few times. The V call is TRBV7-9, the J call TRBJ1-5; 7 bases match TRBD1. From germline, CDR1 is SEHNR and CDR2 FQNEAQ (reference sequence). The CDR3 consists of 12 residues. Unmatched junction bases numbered 0, after V lost 4 bases and J lost 6 bases. This chain's CDR3 is CASSSGGQPQHF. The DNA of the CDR3 is TGTGCCAGCAGCTCAGGGGGTCAGCCCCAGCATTTT.

This sequence joins TRBV9 and TRBJ2-2; 8 bases line up with TRBD2. The germline V gene encodes CDR1 SGDLS and CDR2 YYNGEE. The CDR3 is 15 residues long. V gave up 2 bases and J gave up 4 bases; unmatched junction bases: 4. CDR3 nucleotide sequence: TGTGCCAGCAGCGTGTTAGCGGGGACCACCGGGGAGCTGTTTTTT. Protein sequence: CASSVLAGTTGELFF.

This chain uses TRBV7-3 with TRBJ2-1; TRBD2 matches 9 bases. The V gene end was trimmed by 5 bases and the J gene end by 7 bases; junction bases not matched to a gene: 9. The CDR3 runs to 15 residues. Germline V gene lookup returns CDR1 SGHTA and CDR2 FQGTGA. The DNA for the CDR3 is TGTGCCAGCAGCCTCCTGGCGGGAGGGAAGAATGAGCAGTTCTTC. This gives the protein CASSLLAGGKNEQFF.

This clone appeared a few times. V gene TRBV18 combines with J gene TRBJ1-4; TRBD1 matches at 8 bases. Germline CDR1 and CDR2: KGHSH and LQKENI. With V trimmed by 2 bases and J by 10 bases, 18 bases remained unmatched. The CDR3 is made up of 18 amino acids. The CDR3 protein is CASSPMKGQGPLSGKLFF. CDR3 nucleotides: TGTGCCAGCTCACCAATGAAAGGACAGGGACCCCTTAGTGGAAAACTGTTTTTT.

The chain recombines TRBV11-2 with TRBJ2-4; TRBD2 might be the D (7 bases). Germline loops: CDR1 SGHAT, CDR2 FQNNGV. The CDR3 has 15 amino acids. Trimming pared 3 bases from V and 8 bases from J, leaving 17 bases between. Here the CDR3 reads CASSLGGGALYIQYF. The CDR3 nucleotides read TGTGCCAGCAGCTTGGGCGGGGGCGCATTGTACATTCAGTACTTC.

This chain uses TRBV27 with TRBJ1-2; D is possibly TRBD1 (5 bases). The CDR3 runs to 15 residues. The germline CDR1 and CDR2 sequences are MNHEY and SMNVEV (reference sequence). V lost 3 bases to trimming and J lost 8 bases, with 19 bases between them. The CDR3 DNA reads TGTGCCAGCAGTTTCTTACCCTGGGGCCTCGGGGGCTACACCTTC. Protein product: CASSFLPWGLGGYTF.

The genes are TRBV30 and TRBJ2-1; 14 bases match TRBD2. Looked up from germline, CDR1 is GTSNPN and CDR2 is SVGIG (reference sequence). V lost 5 bases and J lost 4; bases outside the gene matches: 1. This CDR3 region has 14 residues. The DNA for the CDR3 is TGTGCCTGGGGGACTAGCGGGGGATACAATGAGCAGTTCTTC. It encodes CAWGTSGGYNEQFF.